This T cell receptor beta chain was sequenced for a study of blood T cells in healthy people across ages. Germline CDR1 is MDHEN and CDR2 is SYDVKM. This CDR3 region has 15 residues. Alongside a J-beta primer mix, a sample-barcoded 5' primer served in a second PCR lasting about 6 to 12 cycles. The template-switch adaptor was a 5' adaptor with 12 random nucleotides. It tagged each cDNA molecule. MiXCR, run by TCRdb on the 5' RACE reads, gives a single entry per CDR3 protein. This sample carries about 1.4 million distinct CDR3 sequences, approximately 63% of them seen once, and the ten largest clones take approximately 7%.

Material: blood. This TCR was recovered from a man between 18 and 29 years old in good health. This rearrangement joins TRBV28 to TRBJ2-5; TRBD1 agrees at 9 bases. The J call could be wrong; TRBJ2-7 is a better fit for the DNA end. This CDR3 reads CASRSSGTGTYEQYF. The CDR3 nucleotides read TGTGCCAGCAGGTCTTCCGGGACAGGGACCTACGAGCAGTACTTC.